The TCR beta chain under discussion was sequenced for a study of cytotoxic CD8 clonotypes in ibrutinib-treated CLL. The CDR3 consists of 11 residues. Looked up from germline, CDR1 is SQVTM and CDR2 is ANQGSEA. Trimming took 8 bases from V and 6 from J, leaving 13 bases between them. The data were produced by immunoSEQ multiplex PCR, yet TCRdb's version contains in-frame clones alone and is incomplete. The table records approximately 340,000 clones, around 66% of them present only once. The receptor's source is a human donor with chronic lymphocytic leukemia. Sequenced here: PBMCs, sampled after 36 months of ibrutinib treatment. The V gene is TRBV29-1, the J gene TRBJ1-2, with a possible D match to TRBD1 (5 bases). The CDR3 reads CSTTGTNGYTF. Here the CDR3 DNA reads TGCAGCACCACCGGGACGAATGGCTACACCTTC.